Following are 24 T cell receptor beta chains from one sample sequenced in a study of blood T cell repertoires in COVID-19. Libraries were prepared by immunoSEQ multiplex PCR; TCRdb keeps only in-frame clonotypes and omits some of them. Seen here are under 300,000 clones, roughly 85% observed once, and the top ten hold about 2.2%. Source material: peripheral blood. Receptors were obtained from a man aged 30 to 39 who had recovered from COVID-19.

The chain employs TRBV6-2 or TRBV6-3 and TRBJ1-6; D uncertain. Trimming took 0 bases from V and 0 from J, leaving 6 bases between them. The germline V gene has CDR1 MNHEY and CDR2 SVGEGT. The CDR3 runs 16 residues. The DNA of the CDR3 is TGTGCCAGCAGTTACTCATCGGGCTCCTATAATTCACCCCTCCACTTT. Translated: CASSYSSGSYNSPLHF.

This chain uses TRBV7-9 with TRBJ1-1, with a weak D call TRBD1 (5 bases). The germline gives CDR1 SEHNR, CDR2 FQNEAQ (reference sequence). Trimming took off 1 base at V and 5 bases at J, with 11 bases between the two ends. The CDR3 covers 14 residues. The CDR3: CASSLGGGRTEAFF. DNA for the CDR3: TGTGCCAGCAGCTTAGGTGGGGGGAGGACTGAAGCTTTCTTT.

This chain joins TRBV5-1 and TRBJ2-2, with D possibly matching TRBD1 (6 bases). The CDR3 has 15 residues. The germline V gene encodes CDR1 SGHRS and CDR2 YFSETQ. V was cut by 1 base and J by 6 bases, with 13 bases left in between. CDR3 nucleotides: TGCGCCAGCAGCTTGAGTCAGGGGCGGGCCGGGGAGCTGTTTTTT. Residues: CASSLSQGRAGELFF.

The rearrangement joins TRBV4-2 to TRBJ2-3; 8 bases agree with TRBD2. Germline lookup yields CDR1 LGHNA and CDR2 YNFKEQ. Trimming took 2 bases from V and 0 from J; bases not matched to a gene: 1. This CDR3 spans 15 amino acids. The CDR3 nucleotides are TGTGCCAGCAGCCAAATAGCGGGGAGCACAGATACGCAGTATTTT. Protein: CASSQIAGSTDTQYF.

This clone occurred once. The V and J genes are TRBV5-8 and TRBJ1-1; 9 nucleotides agree with TRBD1. The J segment lost 12 bases and the V segment lost 0 bases, leaving 6 bases of the junction unmatched. The CDR3 is 13 amino acids. Germline loops: CDR1 SGHTS, CDR2 YDEGEE. DNA of the CDR3: TGTGCCAGCAGCTTGGCCGGACAGGGGACGACTTTCTTT. It translates to CASSLAGQGTTFF.

The rearrangement joins TRBV9 to TRBJ1-4, with D unresolved. The germline CDR1 and CDR2 sequences are SGDLS and YYNGEE. Trimming took 4 bases from V and 0 from J, leaving 13 bases between them. CDR3 size: 16 residues. The CDR3 nucleotides read TGTGCCAGCAGCACCCTCCCAGGCACAACTAATGAAAAACTGTTTTTT. Translation gives CASSTLPGTTNEKLFF.

The chain joins TRBV28 to TRBJ1-1; tentatively, D is TRBD1 (6 bases). V lost 6 bases and J 5 bases, leaving 13 bases between the germline ends. The CDR3 loop spans 13 amino acids. Germline CDR1 reads MDHEN; CDR2 reads SYDVKM. This chain's CDR3 is CASSLGGGTEAFF. In DNA, the CDR3 is TGTGCCAGCAGCCTAGGGGGAGGGACTGAAGCTTTCTTT.

The rearrangement joins TRBV19 to TRBJ1-2; D is perhaps TRBD1 (6 bases). V dropped 2 bases and J dropped 8 bases, with 12 bases sitting between them. The CDR3 length is 13 residues. Germline V gene data show CDR1 as LNHDA and CDR2 as SQIVND (reference sequence). In DNA, the CDR3 is TGTGCCAGTAGTATAAACAGGGCGGCGGGCTACACCTTC. Its protein product is CASSINRAAGYTF.

The chain is built from TRBV4-1 and TRBJ2-2; 7 bases are a match to TRBD2. CDR3 size: 17 residues. Germline trimming cut 0 bases from V and 1 base from J; bases unmatched to any gene: 5. Germline V lookup: CDR1 MGHRA, CDR2 YSYEKL. The CDR3 is CASSQEWTRGNTGELFF. DNA for the CDR3: TGCGCCAGCAGCCAAGAATGGACTAGGGGGAACACCGGGGAGCTGTTTTTT.

The rearrangement joins TRBV6-2 or TRBV6-3 to TRBJ2-7; possibly TRBD1 for D (5 bases). There are 13 residues in the CDR3. Trimming took 2 bases from V and 6 from J, leaving 11 bases between them. The germline CDR1 and CDR2 sequences are MNHEY and SVGEGT. CDR3 sequence: CASSYQGIPEQYF. CDR3 in DNA: TGTGCCAGCAGTTACCAGGGAATCCCCGAGCAGTACTTC.

The chain links TRBV5-1 to TRBJ2-3; the match to TRBD1 covers 7 bases. The CDR3 length is 14 residues. Trimming at V came to 5 bases and at J to 2 bases, leaving 5 bases not matched to a gene. Germline values: CDR1 SGHRS, CDR2 YFSETQ. The CDR3 nucleotides read TGCGCCAGCAGAGGGACAGACCCCACAGATACGCAGTATTTT. Amino acids: CASRGTDPTDTQYF.

The genes are TRBV13 and TRBJ2-7; the match to TRBD1 covers 7 bases. Trimming removed 5 bases from V and 1 base from J; junction bases left unmatched: 5. Germline CDR1 and CDR2: PRHDT and FYEKMQ (reference sequence). The CDR3 has 14 residues. The CDR3 reads CASSPETGSYEQYF. The CDR3 region has the DNA TGTGCCAGCAGCCCCGAGACAGGGTCCTACGAGCAGTACTTC.

The V and J genes are TRBV6-5 and TRBJ2-3; 11 bases are shared with TRBD2. Germline CDR1 reads MNHEY; CDR2 reads SVGAGI. The length of the CDR3 is 15 residues. V lost 4 bases and J lost 3; bases outside the gene matches: 3. CDR3 region: CASSLAGGITDTQYF. The DNA of the CDR3 is TGTGCCAGCAGTTTAGCGGGGGGGATAACAGATACGCAGTATTTT.

The chain is built from TRBV11-2 and TRBJ2-7, with 10 bases identical to TRBD2. Trimming at V came to 5 bases and at J to 4 bases, leaving 5 bases not matched to a gene. Germline V gene lookup returns CDR1 SGHAT and CDR2 FQNNGV. This CDR3 comprises 14 residues. The CDR3 DNA sequence: TGTGCCAGCAGCCGTCTAGCGGGGGATTACGAGCAGTACTTC. It is translated as CASSRLAGDYEQYF.

This clone was seen only a few times. This sequence joins TRBV11-2 and TRBJ1-2, with TRBD1 matching 12 bases. Looked up from germline, CDR1 is SGHAT and CDR2 is FQNNGV. The V gene end was trimmed by 6 bases and the J gene end by 7 bases; junction bases not matched to a gene: 9. CDR3 length: 15 amino acids. The DNA of the CDR3 is TGTGCCAGCAGGGGTCAAGGGACAGGGGGCTCTGGCTACACCTTC. This sequence encodes CASRGQGTGGSGYTF.

The chain joins TRBV7-9 to TRBJ2-3, with 8 nucleotides matching TRBD2. Germline CDR1 is SEHNR and CDR2 is FQNEAQ (reference sequence). With V trimmed by 4 bases and J by 4 bases, 4 bases remained unmatched. The CDR3 totals 14 residues. CDR3 coding DNA: TGTGCCAGCAGCTCCGGACTAGCCCCAGATACGCAGTATTTT. Translated: CASSSGLAPDTQYF.

The V call is TRBV7-9, the J call TRBJ2-7; weak D call: TRBD2 (5 bases). Germline V CDR1 and CDR2: SEHNR, FQNEAQ (reference sequence). The CDR3 sequence is 15 residues long. The V and J ends lost 2 bases and 7 bases respectively, with 18 bases between them. The CDR3 loop reads CASSLFPIRPGEQYF. CDR3 sequence (DNA): TGTGCCAGCAGCTTATTTCCGATCCGACCGGGAGAGCAGTACTTC.

This clone was counted a few times. This chain uses TRBV18 with TRBJ1-2; unclear D gene. The CDR3 runs 14 residues. V was trimmed by 3 bases and J by 1 base, leaving 9 bases between them. CDR1 and CDR2 from the germline V gene are KGHSH and LQKENI. The CDR3 DNA reads as TGTGCCAGCTCACCCAGCGGACTTAACTATGGCTACACCTTC. Its protein is CASSPSGLNYGYTF.

V gene TRBV19 combines with J gene TRBJ1-5; no definite D call. The CDR3 length is 14 residues. Germline loops: CDR1 LNHDA, CDR2 SQIVND (reference sequence). Deletions cut 5 bases from V and 3 bases from J, with 11 bases between. The CDR3 nucleotides read TGTGCCAGTAGTCCCTCCGGGGTCAATCAGCCCCAGCATTTT. Protein sequence: CASSPSGVNQPQHF.

This chain's CDR3 is CASSYATGSNQPQHF. The CDR3 DNA reads as TGTGCCAGCAGTTACGCGACAGGGAGCAATCAGCCCCAGCATTTT. J is TRBJ1-5 and V is TRBV6-2 or TRBV6-3; TRBD1 agrees at 7 bases. This CDR3 has 15 residues. The V and J ends lost 2 bases and 1 base, in that order; junction bases with no gene match: 2. The germline CDR1 and CDR2 sequences are MNHEY and SVGEGT.

The rearrangement links TRBV7-9 to TRBJ1-4, with 8 bases aligning to TRBD1. The CDR3 totals 16 residues. From germline, CDR1 is SEHNR and CDR2 FQNEAQ (reference sequence). J gave up 7 bases and V 0 bases, and 7 bases lay outside the gene matches. CDR3 loop: CASSLATRTGSEKLFF. The CDR3 DNA is TGTGCCAGCAGCTTAGCCACTCGGACAGGGTCTGAAAAACTGTTTTTT. The full variable domain, with the rest looked up from reference TRBV7-9 and TRBJ1-4, is DTGVSQNPRHKITKRGQNVTFRCDPISEHNRLYWYRQTLGQGPEFLTYFQNEAQLEKSRLLSDRFSAERPKGSFSTLEIQRTEQGDSAMYLCASSLATRTGSEKLFFGSGTQLSVL.

This clone was found once. V is TRBV7-9 and J is TRBJ1-2, with D possibly being TRBD1 (5 bases). Germline V gene data show CDR1 as SEHNR and CDR2 as FQNEAQ (reference sequence). The length of the CDR3 is 16 residues. V was shortened by 4 bases and J by 2 bases, with 17 bases between the two germline ends. The CDR3 region is CASSYGGSLPNYGYTF. The CDR3 DNA reads as TGTGCCAGCAGCTACGGGGGAAGCCTCCCAAACTATGGCTACACCTTC.

The CDR3 sequence is CASKWSAGGSYNEQFF. CDR3 DNA: TGTGCCAGCAAATGGTCTGCGGGGGGTTCCTACAATGAGCAGTTCTTC. The V call is TRBV27, the J call TRBJ2-1; 8 nucleotides align to TRBD2. The ends lost 7 bases at V and 1 base at J; junction bases unmatched: 9. Germline V gene lookup returns CDR1 MNHEY and CDR2 SMNVEV (reference sequence). CDR3 size: 16 residues.

The chain recombines TRBV4-3 with TRBJ2-7, with 13 bases that match TRBD2. Germline V gene sequence: CDR1 LGHNA, CDR2 YSLEER. The length of the CDR3 is 16 residues. V lost 5 bases and J lost 1; bases outside the gene matches: 5. CDR3 DNA sequence: TGCGCCAGCAGCGCCACTAGCGGGGGGGCTTCCTACGAGCAGTACTTC. This sequence encodes CASSATSGGASYEQYF.